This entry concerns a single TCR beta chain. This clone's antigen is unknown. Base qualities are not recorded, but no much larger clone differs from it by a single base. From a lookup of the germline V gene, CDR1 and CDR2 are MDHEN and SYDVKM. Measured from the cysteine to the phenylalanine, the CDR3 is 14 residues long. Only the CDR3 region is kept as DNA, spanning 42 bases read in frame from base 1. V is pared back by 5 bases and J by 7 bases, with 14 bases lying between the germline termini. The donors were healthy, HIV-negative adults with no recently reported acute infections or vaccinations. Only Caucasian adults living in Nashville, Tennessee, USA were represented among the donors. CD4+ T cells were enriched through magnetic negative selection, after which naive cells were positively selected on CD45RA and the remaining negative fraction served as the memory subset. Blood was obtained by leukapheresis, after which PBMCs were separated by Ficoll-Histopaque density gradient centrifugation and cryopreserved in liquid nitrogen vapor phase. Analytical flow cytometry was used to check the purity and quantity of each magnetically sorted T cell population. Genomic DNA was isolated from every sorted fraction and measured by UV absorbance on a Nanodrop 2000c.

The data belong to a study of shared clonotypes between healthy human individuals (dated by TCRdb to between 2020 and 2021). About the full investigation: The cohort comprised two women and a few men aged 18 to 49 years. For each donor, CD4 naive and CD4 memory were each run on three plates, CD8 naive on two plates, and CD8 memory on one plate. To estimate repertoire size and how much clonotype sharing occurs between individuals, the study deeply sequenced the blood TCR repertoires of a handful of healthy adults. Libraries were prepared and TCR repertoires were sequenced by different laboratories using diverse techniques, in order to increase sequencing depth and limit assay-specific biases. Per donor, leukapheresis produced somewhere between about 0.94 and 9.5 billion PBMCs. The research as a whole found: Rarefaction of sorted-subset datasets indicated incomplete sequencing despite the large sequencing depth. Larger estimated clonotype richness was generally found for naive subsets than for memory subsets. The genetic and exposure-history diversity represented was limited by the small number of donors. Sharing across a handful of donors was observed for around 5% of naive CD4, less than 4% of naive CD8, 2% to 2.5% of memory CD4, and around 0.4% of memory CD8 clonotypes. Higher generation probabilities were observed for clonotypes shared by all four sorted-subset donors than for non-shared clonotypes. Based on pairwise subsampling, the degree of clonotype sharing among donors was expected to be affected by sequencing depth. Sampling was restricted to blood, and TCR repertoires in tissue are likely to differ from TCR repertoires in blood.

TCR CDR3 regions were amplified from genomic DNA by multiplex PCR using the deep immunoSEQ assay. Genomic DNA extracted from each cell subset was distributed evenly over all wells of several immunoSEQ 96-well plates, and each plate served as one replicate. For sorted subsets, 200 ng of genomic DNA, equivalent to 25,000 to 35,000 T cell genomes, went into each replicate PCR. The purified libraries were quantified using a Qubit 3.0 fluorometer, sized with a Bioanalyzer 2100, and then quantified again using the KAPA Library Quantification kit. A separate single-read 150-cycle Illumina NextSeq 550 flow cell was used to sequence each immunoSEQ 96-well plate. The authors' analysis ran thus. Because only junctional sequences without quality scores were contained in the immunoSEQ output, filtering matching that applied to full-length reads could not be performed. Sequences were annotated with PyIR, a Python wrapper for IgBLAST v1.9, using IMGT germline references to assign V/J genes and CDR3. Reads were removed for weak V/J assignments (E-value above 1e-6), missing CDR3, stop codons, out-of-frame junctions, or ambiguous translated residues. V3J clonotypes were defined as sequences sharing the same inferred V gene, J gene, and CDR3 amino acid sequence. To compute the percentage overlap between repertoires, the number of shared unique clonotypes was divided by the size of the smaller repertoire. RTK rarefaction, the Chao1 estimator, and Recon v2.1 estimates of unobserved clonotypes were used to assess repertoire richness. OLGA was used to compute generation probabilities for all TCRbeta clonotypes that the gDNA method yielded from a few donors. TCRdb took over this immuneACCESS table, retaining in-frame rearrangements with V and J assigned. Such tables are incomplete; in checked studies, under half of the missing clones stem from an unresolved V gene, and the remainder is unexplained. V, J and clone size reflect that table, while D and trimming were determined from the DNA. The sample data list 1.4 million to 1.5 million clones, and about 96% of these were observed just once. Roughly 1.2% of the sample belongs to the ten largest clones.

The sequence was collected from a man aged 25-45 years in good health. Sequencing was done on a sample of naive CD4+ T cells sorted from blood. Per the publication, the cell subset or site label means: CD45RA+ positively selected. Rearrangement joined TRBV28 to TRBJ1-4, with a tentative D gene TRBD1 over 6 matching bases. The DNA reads TGTGCCAGCAGTCAAGGGACATACGGTGAAAAACTGTTTTTT. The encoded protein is CASSQGTYGEKLFF.